This paragraph covers one T cell receptor beta chain sequence. Its antigen remains unidentified. This record comes from a study of CD4 T cells in relation to SARS-CoV-2 and coronaviruses. Clones were sequenced by immunoSEQ multiplex PCR, and TCRdb holds only the in-frame ones, with some missing. The sample consists of about 24,000 clones, about 76% of them appearing once. Before the COVID-19 pandemic, during about 2010-2018, CD4+ T cells were taken from unexposed donors. The cells were cultured for around ten days before CD4+ T cells were isolated. Sequenced input: CD4+ T cells from PBMCs, cultured in vitro. The sequence was obtained from a human donor in good health.

The CDR3 reads CASSLELAGGLAGELFF. DNA of the CDR3: TGTGCCAGCAGCTTGGAACTAGCGGGAGGTTTGGCCGGGGAGCTGTTTTTT. This chain links TRBV5-6 with TRBJ2-2; the match to TRBD2 covers 12 bases. Per germline, CDR1 SGHDT and CDR2 YYEEEE. This CDR3 has 17 residues. V shed 0 bases and J 6 bases; nucleotides not matched to a gene: 6.